These T cell receptor beta chains were read from a single sample in a study of tumor-infiltrating lymphocytes in primary liver carcinoma. Using its own MiXCR run on the multiplex PCR reads, TCRdb lists one record per CDR3 protein. The sample shows more than 90,000 distinct CDR3 sequences, around two thirds of them seen only once. Sequencing was done on a sample of liver tumor tissue from sampling region 2. These TCRs come from a woman in her sixties or seventies with primary liver carcinoma and hepatitis B virus infection. Both conserved end residues are part of each CDR3. The order of the fields is D gene, clone size, V gene, J gene, CDR3 protein, CDR3 DNA. The D gene is left open where the match is weak. Size is omitted from some rows. Given values are once, few, many or a class for expanded clones.

d_call: TRBD1
clone_size: many
v_call: TRBV28
j_call: TRBJ2-2
cdr3_aa: CASSGTGRLRTGELFF
cdr3_nt: TGTGCCAGCAGTGGGACAGGGCGACTAAGGACCGGGGAGCTGTTTTTT

d_call: .
clone_size: .
v_call: TRBV11-2
j_call: TRBJ2-1
cdr3_aa: CASSRINPEVANERFF
cdr3_nt: TGTGCCAGCAGCCGAATAAACCCAGAGGTTGCCAATGAGCGGTTCTTC

d_call: TRBD2
clone_size: .
v_call: TRBV11-3
j_call: TRBJ2-1
cdr3_aa: CAGSLGRGEWGVDGQFF
cdr3_nt: TGTGCCGGCAGTTTAGGTCGGGGGGAGTGGGGTGTCGATGGGCAGTTCTTC

d_call: .
clone_size: .
v_call: TRBV28
j_call: TRBJ2-5
cdr3_aa: CASSFGGNQETQYF
cdr3_nt: TGTGCCAGCAGTTTTGGGGGGAACCAAGAGACCCAGTACTTC

d_call: .
clone_size: once
v_call: TRBV29-1
j_call: TRBJ2-7
cdr3_aa: CSVVVVGQGHGLYEQYF
cdr3_nt: TGCAGCGTTGTTGTGGTTGGTCAGGGACACGGGCTGTACGAGCAGTACTTC

d_call: .
clone_size: .
v_call: TRBV11-3
j_call: TRBJ2-1
cdr3_aa: CAIRGGGSGYNEQFF
cdr3_nt: TGTGCCATCAGAGGGGGCGGGAGCGGGTACAATGAGCAGTTCTTC

d_call: .
clone_size: .
v_call: TRBV6-5
j_call: TRBJ1-5
cdr3_aa: CASSYSLASNQPQNF
cdr3_nt: TGTGCCAGCAGTTACTCGCTGGCCAGCAATCAGCCCCAAAATTTT

d_call: .
clone_size: .
v_call: TRBV21-1
j_call: TRBJ2-1
cdr3_aa: CTSSKRYSGSNDNEQFF
cdr3_nt: TGTACCAGCAGCAAAAGGTATAGCGGGAGTAACGACAATGAGCAGTTCTTC

d_call: TRBD1
clone_size: .
v_call: TRBV5-1
j_call: TRBJ1-1
cdr3_aa: CTSSSDRGVGTETFF
cdr3_nt: TGCACCAGCAGCTCTGACAGGGGAGTAGGGACTGAAACTTTCTTT

d_call: .
clone_size: .
v_call: TRBV11-3
j_call: TRBJ2-1
cdr3_aa: CASCAGRYNEQFF
cdr3_nt: TGTGCCAGCTGTGCCGGGCGATACAATGAGCAGTTCTTC

d_call: TRBD2
clone_size: .
v_call: TRBV28
j_call: TRBJ2-2
cdr3_aa: CASSSRLAGGFTGELFF
cdr3_nt: TGTGCCAGCAGTTCACGACTAGCGGGAGGATTCACCGGGGAGCTGTTTTTT

d_call: TRBD1
clone_size: once
v_call: TRBV12-3/TRBV12-4
j_call: TRBJ1-2
cdr3_aa: CANGPPRTGLGCTF
cdr3_nt: TGTGCCAACGGTCCTCCCCGGACAGGGCTCGGCTGCACCTTC

d_call: TRBD2
clone_size: .
v_call: TRBV11-2
j_call: TRBJ2-1
cdr3_aa: CASSLGLVAGGPNEQLF
cdr3_nt: TGTGCTAGCAGCTTAGGTCTCGTAGCGGGAGGGCCGAATGAGCAGCTCTTC

d_call: TRBD1
clone_size: many
v_call: TRBV5-4
j_call: TRBJ2-2
cdr3_aa: CASSLARDSNTGELFF
cdr3_nt: TGTGCCAGCAGCTTGGCCCGGGACAGTAACACCGGGGAGCTGTTTTTT

d_call: TRBD1
clone_size: .
v_call: TRBV14
j_call: TRBJ2-1
cdr3_aa: CASSPLGQGCVQFF
cdr3_nt: TGTGCCAGCAGCCCCCTGGGACAGGGATGCGTGCAGTTCTTC

d_call: TRBD1
clone_size: many
v_call: TRBV5-4
j_call: TRBJ1-2
cdr3_aa: CASSPTGYVVGYGYTF
cdr3_nt: TGTGCCAGCAGCCCGACAGGGTACGTCGTGGGCTATGGCTACACCTTC

d_call: .
clone_size: .
v_call: TRBV11-2
j_call: TRBJ1-6
cdr3_aa: CASSLDPEDNSPLHF
cdr3_nt: TGTGCTAGCAGCTTAGACCCGGAGGACAATTCACCCCTCCACTTT

d_call: TRBD2
clone_size: .
v_call: TRBV28
j_call: TRBJ2-5
cdr3_aa: CASSLGGSGIETQYF
cdr3_nt: TGTGCCAGCAGTTTAGGCGGGAGTGGAATAGAGACCCAGTACTTC

d_call: .
clone_size: few
v_call: TRBV7-8
j_call: TRBJ2-7
cdr3_aa: CASSPGQLKQYF
cdr3_nt: TGTGCCAGCAGCCCCGGACAGCTCAAGCAGTACTTC

d_call: .
clone_size: few
v_call: TRBV5-1
j_call: TRBJ1-2
cdr3_aa: CASSLSGTWGDCYTF
cdr3_nt: TGCGCTAGCAGCTTGTCCGGGACATGGGGAGATTGCTACACCTTC

d_call: TRBD2
clone_size: .
v_call: TRBV19
j_call: TRBJ2-2
cdr3_aa: CASSIGQGGELFF
cdr3_nt: TGTGCCAGTAGTATAGGGCAGGGAGGGGAACTGTTTTTT

d_call: .
clone_size: .
v_call: TRBV10-3
j_call: TRBJ1-2
cdr3_aa: CVISEEWDYGYTF
cdr3_nt: TGTGTCATCAGTGAAGAATGGGACTATGGCTACACCTTC

d_call: .
clone_size: .
v_call: TRBV28
j_call: TRBJ2-4
cdr3_aa: CAGSLGGTKNIQYF
cdr3_nt: TGTGCCGGCAGTTTAGGTGGGACCAAAAACATTCAATACTTC

d_call: .
clone_size: .
v_call: TRBV11-2
j_call: TRBJ2-1
cdr3_aa: CASSLLSGLGINEQFF
cdr3_nt: TGTGCCAGCAGCTTACTGAGCGGCCTAGGGATCAATGAGCAGTTCTTC

d_call: TRBD2
clone_size: .
v_call: TRBV7-9
j_call: TRBJ2-7
cdr3_aa: CASSLTSDLSQYF
cdr3_nt: TGTGCCAGCAGCTTGACTAGCGACCTTTCTCAGTACTTC

d_call: TRBD2
clone_size: medium-sized
v_call: TRBV5-1
j_call: TRBJ2-3
cdr3_aa: CASSHSGRSDTQYF
cdr3_nt: TGCGCCAGCAGTCACAGCGGGAGGTCCGATACGCAGTATTTT

d_call: TRBD1
clone_size: .
v_call: TRBV4-2
j_call: TRBJ2-5
cdr3_aa: CASSTGAGPETEYF
cdr3_nt: TGTGCCAGCAGCACAGGGGCAGGGCCAGAGACCGAGTACTTC

d_call: TRBD1
clone_size: many
v_call: TRBV7-9
j_call: TRBJ1-3
cdr3_aa: CASSLAQGAYSGNTIYF
cdr3_nt: TGTGCCAGCAGCTTGGCACAGGGGGCTTACTCTGGAAACACCATATATTTT

d_call: .
clone_size: .
v_call: TRBV11-3
j_call: TRBJ1-1
cdr3_aa: CASSLVRDYRNTEAFF
cdr3_nt: TGCGCCAGCAGCTTAGTCAGGGATTACCGGAACACTGAAGCTTTCTTT

d_call: TRBD1
clone_size: many
v_call: TRBV4-1
j_call: TRBJ1-2
cdr3_aa: CASSPDRVGGYTF
cdr3_nt: TGCGCCAGCAGCCCGGACAGGGTGGGGGGCTACACCTTC

d_call: .
clone_size: many
v_call: TRBV5-1
j_call: TRBJ1-1
cdr3_aa: CASSPPAGATEAFF
cdr3_nt: TGCGCCAGCAGCCCGCCGGCGGGGGCGACTGAAGCTTTCTTT

d_call: .
clone_size: .
v_call: TRBV12-3/TRBV12-4
j_call: TRBJ2-4
cdr3_aa: CASSQDKNIQYF
cdr3_nt: TGCGCCAGCAGTCAGGACAAAAACATTCAGTACTTC

d_call: .
clone_size: .
v_call: TRBV28
j_call: TRBJ2-7
cdr3_aa: CASKGVIAHYEQYF
cdr3_nt: TGTGCCAGCAAAGGGGTGATAGCCCACTACGAGCAGTACTTC

d_call: TRBD2
clone_size: .
v_call: TRBV11-2
j_call: TRBJ2-7
cdr3_aa: CANCLSSGSVYEQYF
cdr3_nt: TGTGCCAACTGCTTAAGTAGCGGGAGTGTCTACGAACAGTACTTC

d_call: TRBD1
clone_size: .
v_call: TRBV29-1
j_call: TRBJ1-3
cdr3_aa: CTVAGHSSQGAGNTIYF
cdr3_nt: TGCACCGTTGCGGGCCATTCGAGTCAGGGGGCTGGAAACACCATATATTTT

d_call: TRBD2
clone_size: once
v_call: TRBV29-1
j_call: TRBJ2-1
cdr3_aa: CRDRTSGNEQFF
cdr3_nt: TGCAGGGATAGGACTAGTGGCAATGAGCAGTTCTTC

d_call: TRBD1
clone_size: .
v_call: TRBV5-1
j_call: TRBJ1-2
cdr3_aa: CASSGSGGGHTF
cdr3_nt: TGCGCCAGCAGCGGGTCAGGGGGTGGCCATACCTTC

d_call: .
clone_size: .
v_call: TRBV21-1
j_call: TRBJ1-1
cdr3_aa: CASSSRDTEAFF
cdr3_nt: TGTGCCAGCAGCAGCAGGGACACTGAAGCTTTCTTT

d_call: .
clone_size: .
v_call: TRBV12-3/TRBV12-4
j_call: TRBJ1-5
cdr3_aa: CASSLSRTEIQPQHF
cdr3_nt: TGTGCCAGCAGTTTAAGTCGGACGGAAATTCAGCCCCAGCATTTT

d_call: TRBD1
clone_size: many
v_call: TRBV5-5
j_call: TRBJ2-7
cdr3_aa: CASSYSTGGEQYF
cdr3_nt: TGTGCCAGCAGCTACTCGACAGGGGGAGAGCAGTACTTC

d_call: .
clone_size: few
v_call: TRBV7-9
j_call: TRBJ2-1
cdr3_aa: CASSLSAGANEQFF
cdr3_nt: TGTGCCAGCAGCTTATCGGCGGGGGCGAATGAGCAGTTCTTC

d_call: TRBD2
clone_size: .
v_call: TRBV2
j_call: TRBJ2-1
cdr3_aa: CARSGIAGGVNEQFF
cdr3_nt: TGTGCCAGAAGTGGTATCGCGGGAGGGGTGAATGAGCAGTTCTTC

d_call: TRBD1
clone_size: many
v_call: TRBV6-5
j_call: TRBJ2-2
cdr3_aa: CASSRLPGQSTGELFF
cdr3_nt: TGTGCCAGCAGTCGCCTTCCGGGACAGAGCACCGGGGAGCTGTTTTTT

d_call: TRBD2
clone_size: many
v_call: TRBV11-1
j_call: TRBJ2-4
cdr3_aa: CASSSRRTSGNKNIQYF
cdr3_nt: TGTGCCAGCAGCTCGAGAAGGACTAGCGGTAACAAAAACATTCAGTACTTC

d_call: TRBD1
clone_size: many
v_call: TRBV5-1
j_call: TRBJ1-1
cdr3_aa: CASSLGQGYTEAFF
cdr3_nt: TGCGCCAGCAGCTTGGGACAGGGATACACTGAAGCTTTCTTT

d_call: .
clone_size: .
v_call: TRBV5-6
j_call: TRBJ2-7
cdr3_aa: CASSPNLRLSSYEQYF
cdr3_nt: TGTGCCAGCAGTCCTAACTTGAGGCTCAGCTCCTACGAGCAGTACTTC

d_call: .
clone_size: .
v_call: TRBV11-2
j_call: TRBJ1-6
cdr3_aa: CASNLDPGRNPPLRF
cdr3_nt: TGTGCCAGCAACTTAGATCCAGGGAGGAATCCACCCCTCCGCTTT

d_call: .
clone_size: .
v_call: TRBV7-9
j_call: TRBJ1-1
cdr3_aa: CASSSPTGGVNTEAFF
cdr3_nt: TGTGCCAGCAGCTCCCCCACAGGAGGAGTGAACACTGAAGCTTTCTTT